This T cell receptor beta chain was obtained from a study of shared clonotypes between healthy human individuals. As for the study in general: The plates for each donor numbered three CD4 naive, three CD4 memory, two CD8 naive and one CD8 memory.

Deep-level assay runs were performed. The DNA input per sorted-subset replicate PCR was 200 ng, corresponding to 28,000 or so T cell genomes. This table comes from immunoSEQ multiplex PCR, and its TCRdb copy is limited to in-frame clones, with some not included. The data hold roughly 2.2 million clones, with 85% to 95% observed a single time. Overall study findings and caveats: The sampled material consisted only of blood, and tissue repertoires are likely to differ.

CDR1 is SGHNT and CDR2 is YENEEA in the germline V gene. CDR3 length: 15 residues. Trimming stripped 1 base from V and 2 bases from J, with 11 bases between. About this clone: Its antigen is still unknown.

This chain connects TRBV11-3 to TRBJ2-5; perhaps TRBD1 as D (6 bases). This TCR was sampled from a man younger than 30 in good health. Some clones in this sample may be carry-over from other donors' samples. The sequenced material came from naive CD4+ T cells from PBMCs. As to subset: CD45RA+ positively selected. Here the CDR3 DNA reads TGTGCCAGCAGCTTAGTGACAGGTCCTCAAGAGACCCAGTACTTC. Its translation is CASSLVTGPQETQYF. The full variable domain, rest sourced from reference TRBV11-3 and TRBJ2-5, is EAGVVQSPRYKIIEKKQPVAFWCNPISGHNTLYWYLQNLGQGPELLIRYENEEAVDDSQLPKDRFSAERLKGVDSTLKIQPAELGDSAVYLCASSLVTGPQETQYFGPGTRLLVL.